The T cell receptor beta chain under discussion was sequenced for a study of cytomegalovirus exposure and HLA in healthy donors. Regarding this clone: Its antigen remains unidentified.

The assay was immunoSEQ multiplex PCR, and TCRdb's table has in-frame clones only and misses some. The sample yields about 66,000 clones, approximately 97% seen once. The study drew the donors from its roughly 110-subject validation cohort, separate from the roughly 710-subject first cohort. The study, taken as a whole, reports: The study put around 180 TCR beta chains on its list as cytomegalovirus-associated. As confirmed in vitro, a few CMV-associated chains were specific for CMV antigens.

Germline values: CDR1 SGHTA, CDR2 FQGNSA. The V end lost 5 bases, the J end lost 3 bases, and 19 bases lay between the germline ends. The CDR3 runs to 16 residues. The sequenced sample was PBMCs. The chain uses TRBV7-2 and TRBJ1-1, with D possibly TRBD1 on 6 matching bases. This TCR was sampled from a woman younger than 35 in good health and CMV-seropositive. In nucleotides, the CDR3 is TGTGCCAGCAGCGTAACGACAGGCCCGAGGCACACTGAAGCTTTCTTT. Translation: CASSVTTGPRHTEAFF.